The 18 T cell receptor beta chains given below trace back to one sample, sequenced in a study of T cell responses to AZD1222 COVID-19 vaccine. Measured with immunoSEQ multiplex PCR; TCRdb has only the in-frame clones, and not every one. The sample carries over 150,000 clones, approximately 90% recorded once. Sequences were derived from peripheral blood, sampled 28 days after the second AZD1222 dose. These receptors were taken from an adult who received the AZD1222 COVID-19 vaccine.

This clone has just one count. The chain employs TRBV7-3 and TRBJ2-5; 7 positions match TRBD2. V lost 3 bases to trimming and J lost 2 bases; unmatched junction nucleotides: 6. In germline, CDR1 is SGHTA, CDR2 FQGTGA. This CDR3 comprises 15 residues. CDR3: CASSLASGTQETQYF. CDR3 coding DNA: TGTGCCAGCAGCTTGGCTAGCGGTACTCAAGAGACCCAGTACTTC.

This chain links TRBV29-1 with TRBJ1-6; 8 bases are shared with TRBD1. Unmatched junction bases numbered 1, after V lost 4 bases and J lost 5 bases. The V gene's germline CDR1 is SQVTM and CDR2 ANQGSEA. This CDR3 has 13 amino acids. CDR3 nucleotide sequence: TGCAGCGTTGGACAGGGGAATAATTCACCCCTCCACTTT. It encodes CSVGQGNNSPLHF.

CDR3 DNA: TGCGCCAGCAGCCTGAGACAGGGTGGCTACACCTTC. Amino acids: CASSLRQGGYTF. The chain uses TRBV5-1 and TRBJ1-2; 7 nucleotides match TRBD1. The junction had 4 bases not matched to a gene; V was cut back by 4 bases and J by 7 bases. The CDR3 has 12 amino acids. CDR1 is SGHRS and CDR2 is YFSETQ in the germline V gene.

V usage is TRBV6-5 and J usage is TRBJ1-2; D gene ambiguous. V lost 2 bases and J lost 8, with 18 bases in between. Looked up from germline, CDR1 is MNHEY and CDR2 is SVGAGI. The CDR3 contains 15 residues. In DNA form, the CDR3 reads TGTGCCAGCAGTTACCAGCTTGGTCCGAGCCTAGGCTACACCTTC. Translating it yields CASSYQLGPSLGYTF.

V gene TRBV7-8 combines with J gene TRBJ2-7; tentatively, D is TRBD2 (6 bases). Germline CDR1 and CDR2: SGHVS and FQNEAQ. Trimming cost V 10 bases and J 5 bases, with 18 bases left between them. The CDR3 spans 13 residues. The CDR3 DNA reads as TGTGCCATATCCCCCGGGGGTAGGGACGAGCAGTACTTC. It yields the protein CAISPGGRDEQYF.

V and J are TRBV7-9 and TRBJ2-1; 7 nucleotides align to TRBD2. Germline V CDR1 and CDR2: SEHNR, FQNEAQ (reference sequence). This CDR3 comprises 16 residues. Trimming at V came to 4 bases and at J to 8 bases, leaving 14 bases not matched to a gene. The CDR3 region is CASSSAWGGVGDEQFF. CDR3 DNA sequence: TGTGCCAGCAGCTCCGCCTGGGGGGGAGTGGGGGATGAGCAGTTCTTC.

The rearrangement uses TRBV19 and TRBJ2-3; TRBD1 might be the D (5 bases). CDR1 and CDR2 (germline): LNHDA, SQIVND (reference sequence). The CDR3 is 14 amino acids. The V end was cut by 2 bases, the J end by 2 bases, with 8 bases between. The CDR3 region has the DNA TGTGCCAGTAGTATACTAGGGGACACAGATACGCAGTATTTT. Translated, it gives CASSILGDTDTQYF.

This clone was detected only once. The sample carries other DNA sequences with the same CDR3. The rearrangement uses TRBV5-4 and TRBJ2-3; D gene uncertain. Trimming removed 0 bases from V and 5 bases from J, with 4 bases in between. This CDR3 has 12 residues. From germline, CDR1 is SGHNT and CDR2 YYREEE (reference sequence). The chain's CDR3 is CASSLAGDTQYF. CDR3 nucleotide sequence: TGTGCCAGCAGCTTGGCTGGAGATACGCAGTATTTT.

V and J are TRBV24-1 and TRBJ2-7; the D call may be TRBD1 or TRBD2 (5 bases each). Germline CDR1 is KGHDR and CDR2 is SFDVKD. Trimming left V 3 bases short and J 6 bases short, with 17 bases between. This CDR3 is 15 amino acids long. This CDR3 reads CATSDRADGAAEQYF. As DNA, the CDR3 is TGTGCCACCAGTGATCGAGCGGACGGGGCGGCCGAGCAGTACTTC.

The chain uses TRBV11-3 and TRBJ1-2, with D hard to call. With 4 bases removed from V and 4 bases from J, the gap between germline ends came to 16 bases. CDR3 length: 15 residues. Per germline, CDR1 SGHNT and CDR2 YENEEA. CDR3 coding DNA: TGTGCCAGCAGCTCAACGGACCGCCATCCCTATGGCTACACCTTC. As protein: CASSSTDRHPYGYTF.

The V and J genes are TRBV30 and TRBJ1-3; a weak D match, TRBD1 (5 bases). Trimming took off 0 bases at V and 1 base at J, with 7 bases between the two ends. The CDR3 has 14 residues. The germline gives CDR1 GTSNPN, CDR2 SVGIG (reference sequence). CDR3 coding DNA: TGTGCCTGGAGTGTAGGGGTATCTGGAAACACCATATATTTT. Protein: CAWSVGVSGNTIYF.

For the CDR3, the DNA is TGTGCCAGCAGCAAACTAGCGGGAGGGCTCCAAGAGACCCAGTACTTC. Its protein is CASSKLAGGLQETQYF. The V gene is TRBV9, the J gene TRBJ2-5, with TRBD2 matching 13 bases. The CDR3 contains 16 residues. Looked up from germline, CDR1 is SGDLS and CDR2 is YYNGEE. V trimming: 4 bases; J trimming: 1 base; junction bases outside the gene matches: 4.

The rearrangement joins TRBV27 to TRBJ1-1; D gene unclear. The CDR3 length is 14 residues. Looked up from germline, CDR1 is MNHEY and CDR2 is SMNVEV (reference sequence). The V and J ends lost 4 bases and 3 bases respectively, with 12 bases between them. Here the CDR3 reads CASSWLGGHTEAFF. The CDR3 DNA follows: TGTGCCAGCAGTTGGTTGGGAGGGCACACTGAAGCTTTCTTT.

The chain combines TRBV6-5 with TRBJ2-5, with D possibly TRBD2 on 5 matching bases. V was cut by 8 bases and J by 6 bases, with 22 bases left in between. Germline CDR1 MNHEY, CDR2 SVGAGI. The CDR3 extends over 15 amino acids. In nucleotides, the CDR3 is TGTGCCAGCGCAAACCCCCCCCCGTGGAGGCAGACCCAGTACTTC. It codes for CASANPPPWRQTQYF.

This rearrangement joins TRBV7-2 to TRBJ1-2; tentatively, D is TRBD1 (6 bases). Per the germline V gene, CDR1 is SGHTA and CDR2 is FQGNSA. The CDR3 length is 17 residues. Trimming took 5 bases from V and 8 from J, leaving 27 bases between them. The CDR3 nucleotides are TGTGCCAGCAGCCCGCCTAATGGGGGCGCATACCGGGAGGGCTACACCTTC. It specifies CASSPPNGGAYREGYTF.

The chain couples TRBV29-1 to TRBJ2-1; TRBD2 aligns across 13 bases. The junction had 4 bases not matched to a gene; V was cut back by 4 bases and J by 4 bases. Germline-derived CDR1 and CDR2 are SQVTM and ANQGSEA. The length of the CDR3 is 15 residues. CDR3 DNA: TGCAGCGTTGGGGGACTAGCGGGATTTTACAATGAGCAGTTCTTC. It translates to CSVGGLAGFYNEQFF.

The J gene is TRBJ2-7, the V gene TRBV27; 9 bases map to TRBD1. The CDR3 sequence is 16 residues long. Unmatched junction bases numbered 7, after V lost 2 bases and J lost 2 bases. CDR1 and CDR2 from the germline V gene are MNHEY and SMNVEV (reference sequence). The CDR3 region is CASSLDRDRDTYEQYF. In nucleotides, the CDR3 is TGTGCCAGCAGTTTAGACCGGGACAGGGACACCTACGAGCAGTACTTC.

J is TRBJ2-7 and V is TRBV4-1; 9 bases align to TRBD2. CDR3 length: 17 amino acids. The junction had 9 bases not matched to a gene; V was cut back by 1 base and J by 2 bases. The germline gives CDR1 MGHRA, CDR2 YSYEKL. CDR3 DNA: TGCGCCAGCAGCCAAGGGCCCCTAGCGGGATTAACCTACGAGCAGTACTTC. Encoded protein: CASSQGPLAGLTYEQYF.